Listed here are 9 T cell receptor beta chains from one sample, sequenced in a study of identical twins. Each CDR3 protein gets one entry after TCRdb re-called the 5' RACE reads with MiXCR. This repertoire shows 500,000 to 550,000 distinct CDR3 sequences, around 24% found once; its top ten account for approximately 0.5%. These data are also associated with another study on yellow fever vaccine responses in identical twins.

Input material: CD4+ T cells sorted from blood. These receptors came from a woman aged 18 to 35 in good health.

This clonotype was seen a single time. This chain uses TRBV4-1 with TRBJ2-2; 7 bases align to TRBD1. This CDR3 spans 15 amino acids. Germline V lookup: CDR1 MGHRA, CDR2 YSYEKL. The V gene end was trimmed by 1 base and the J gene end by 5 bases; junction bases not matched to a gene: 4. CDR3 sequence (DNA): TGCGCCAGCAGCCAAGTGTCAGGGGGTACCGGGGAGCTGTTTTTT. Translated, it gives CASSQVSGGTGELFF.

This chain uses TRBV12-3 or TRBV12-4 with TRBJ2-6; TRBD1 or TRBD2 may be the D gene (5 bases each). This CDR3 region has 15 residues. V was shortened by 6 bases and J by 4 bases, with 13 bases between the two germline ends. CDR3 bases: TGTGCCAGCAGCCGTCAGGGAGCGGGGGCCAACGTCCTGACTTTC. Its translation is CASSRQGAGANVLTF.

The chain uses TRBV28 and TRBJ2-5; unclear D gene. From germline, CDR1 is MDHEN and CDR2 SYDVKM. The CDR3 has 12 residues. V dropped 9 bases and J dropped 3 bases, with 11 bases sitting between them. In nucleotides, the CDR3 is TGTGCCAGTAGAGTACAGAAAGAGACCCAGTACTTC. Its protein product is CASRVQKETQYF.

A single count supports this clonotype. The chain recombines TRBV7-2 with TRBJ2-7; 8 bases match TRBD1. J lost 4 bases, V lost 8 bases, and 10 bases had no gene match. The CDR3 runs to 14 residues. CDR1 is SGHTA and CDR2 is FQGNSA in the germline V gene. CDR3 DNA sequence: TGTGCCAGCCGAGGGACAGGCGTATGGTACGAGCAGTACTTC. It encodes CASRGTGVWYEQYF.

This clonotype has more than one count but fewer than ten. The chain links TRBV27 to TRBJ2-7; 7 nucleotides match TRBD1. CDR3 length equals 14 residues. V was clipped by 5 bases and J by 2 bases; unmatched bases: 6. The germline V gene encodes CDR1 MNHEY and CDR2 SMNVEV (reference sequence). The CDR3 region is CASSTGTDPYEQYF. The CDR3 region has the DNA TGTGCCAGCAGTACCGGGACAGACCCCTACGAGCAGTACTTC.

V usage is TRBV20-1 and J usage is TRBJ1-5; 8 nucleotides agree with TRBD1. Losses at the gene ends were 5 bases for V and 5 bases for J; bases not matched to a gene: 8. In germline, CDR1 is DFQATT, CDR2 SNEGSKA (reference sequence). The CDR3 contains 14 residues. CDR3 protein: CSASPDRGDQPQHF. In nucleotides, the CDR3 is TGCAGTGCTTCACCTGACAGGGGCGATCAGCCCCAGCATTTT.

As regards this clonotype: The conserved final phenylalanine or tryptophan is absent from the CDR3, which likely points to a read error. The chain uses TRBV12-3 or TRBV12-4 and TRBJ1-2, with TRBD1 matching over 8 bases. The CDR3 contains 15 residues. V shed 6 bases and J 4 bases; nucleotides not matched to a gene: 10. CDR3 nucleotide sequence: TGTGCCAGCAGCCCCTCCGACAGGGGAGGCTATGGCTACACCTAC. It codes for CASSPSDRGGYGYTY.

This clonotype was picked up a small number of times. The V gene is TRBV3-1, the J gene TRBJ2-7, with D possibly matching TRBD1 (6 bases). The CDR3 length is 15 residues. V was trimmed by 3 bases and J by 0 bases, leaving 12 bases between them. Germline-derived CDR1 and CDR2 are LGHDT and YNNKEL (reference sequence). The CDR3: CASSQAQGPSYEQYV. The CDR3 nucleotides are TGTGCCAGCAGCCAGGCACAGGGACCCTCCTACGAGCAGTACGTC.

The table lists this clonotype with a few counts. The chain couples TRBV5-1 to TRBJ1-1; possibly TRBD1 for D (5 bases). Trimming stripped 5 bases from V and 0 bases from J, with 14 bases between. The V gene's germline CDR1 is SGHRS and CDR2 YFSETQ. The CDR3 is 15 amino acids. The CDR3 loop is CASSIGGSVNTEAFF. Here the CDR3 DNA reads TGCGCCAGCAGTATCGGGGGTTCGGTGAACACTGAAGCTTTCTTT.